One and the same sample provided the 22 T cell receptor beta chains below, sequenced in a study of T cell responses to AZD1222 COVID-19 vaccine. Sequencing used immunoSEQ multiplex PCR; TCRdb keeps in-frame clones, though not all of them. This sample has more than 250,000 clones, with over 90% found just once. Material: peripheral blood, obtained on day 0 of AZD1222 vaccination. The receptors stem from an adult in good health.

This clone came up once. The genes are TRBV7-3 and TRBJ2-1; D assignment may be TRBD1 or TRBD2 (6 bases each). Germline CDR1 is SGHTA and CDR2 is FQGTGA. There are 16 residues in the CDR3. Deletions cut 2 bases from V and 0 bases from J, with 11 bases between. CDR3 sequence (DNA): TGTGCCAGCAGCTTATCGGGGGCCCGCTCCTACAATGAGCAGTTCTTC. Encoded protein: CASSLSGARSYNEQFF.

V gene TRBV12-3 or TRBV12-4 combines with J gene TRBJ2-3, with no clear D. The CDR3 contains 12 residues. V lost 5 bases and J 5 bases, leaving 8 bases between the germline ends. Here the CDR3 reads CASSAGEDTQYF. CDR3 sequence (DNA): TGTGCCAGCAGTGCCGGTGAAGATACGCAGTATTTT.

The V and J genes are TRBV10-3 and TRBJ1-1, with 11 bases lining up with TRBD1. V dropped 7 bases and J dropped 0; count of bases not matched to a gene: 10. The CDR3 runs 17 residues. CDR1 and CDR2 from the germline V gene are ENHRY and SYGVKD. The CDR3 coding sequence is TGTGCCATCAAGAATCCGCGGACAGGGGGCCTGAACACTGAAGCTTTCTTT. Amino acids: CAIKNPRTGGLNTEAFF.

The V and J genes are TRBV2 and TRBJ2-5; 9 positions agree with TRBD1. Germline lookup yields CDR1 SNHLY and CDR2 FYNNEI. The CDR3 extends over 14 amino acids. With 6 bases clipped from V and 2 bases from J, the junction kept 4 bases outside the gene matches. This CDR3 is CASSGDRVQETQYF. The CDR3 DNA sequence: TGTGCCAGCAGCGGGGACAGGGTTCAAGAGACCCAGTACTTC. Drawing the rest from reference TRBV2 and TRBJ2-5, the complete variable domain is EPEVTQTPSHQVTQMGQEVILRCVPISNHLYFYWYRQILGQKVEFLVSFYNNEISEKSEIFDDQFSVERPDGSNFTLKIRSTKLEDSAMYFCASSGDRVQETQYFGPGTRLLVL.

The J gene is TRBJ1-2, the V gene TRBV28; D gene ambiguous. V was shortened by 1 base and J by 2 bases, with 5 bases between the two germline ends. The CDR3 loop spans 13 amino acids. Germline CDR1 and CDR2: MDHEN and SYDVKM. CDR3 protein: CASSLFGNYGYTF. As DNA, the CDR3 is TGTGCCAGCAGTTTATTTGGGAACTATGGCTACACCTTC.

The chain's CDR3 is CASSLSDPRGGGGYTF. Here the CDR3 DNA reads TGTGCCAGCAGCTTATCAGACCCACGGGGAGGAGGTGGCTACACCTTC. The chain combines TRBV7-8 with TRBJ1-2; D call uncertain. The CDR3 runs 16 residues. The germline gives CDR1 SGHVS, CDR2 FQNEAQ. V was clipped by 2 bases and J by 7 bases, with 20 bases between them.

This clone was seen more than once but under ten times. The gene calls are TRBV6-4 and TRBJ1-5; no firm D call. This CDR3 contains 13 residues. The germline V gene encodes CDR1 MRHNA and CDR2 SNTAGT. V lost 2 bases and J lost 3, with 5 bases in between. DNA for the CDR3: TGTGCCAGCAGTGACACAATCAATCAGCCCCAGCATTTT. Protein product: CASSDTINQPQHF.

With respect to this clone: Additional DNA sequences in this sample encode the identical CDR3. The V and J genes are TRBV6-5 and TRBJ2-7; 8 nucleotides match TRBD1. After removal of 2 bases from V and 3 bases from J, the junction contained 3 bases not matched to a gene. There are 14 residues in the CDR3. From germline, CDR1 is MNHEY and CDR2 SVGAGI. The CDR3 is CASSYRDRGYEQYF. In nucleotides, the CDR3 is TGTGCCAGCAGTTACCGAGACAGGGGCTACGAGCAGTACTTC.

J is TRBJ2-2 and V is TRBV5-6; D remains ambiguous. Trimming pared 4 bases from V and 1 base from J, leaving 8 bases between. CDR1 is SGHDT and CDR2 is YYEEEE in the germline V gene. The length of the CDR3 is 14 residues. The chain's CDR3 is CASSLGRNTGELFF. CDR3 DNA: TGTGCCAGCAGCCTGGGTAGGAACACCGGGGAGCTGTTTTTT.

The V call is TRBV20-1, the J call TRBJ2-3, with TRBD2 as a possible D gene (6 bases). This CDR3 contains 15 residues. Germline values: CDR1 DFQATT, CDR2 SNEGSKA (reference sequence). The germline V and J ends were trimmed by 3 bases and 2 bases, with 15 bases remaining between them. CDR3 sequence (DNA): TGCAGTGCTAGTCACGCCGGGGAGGCCACAGATACGCAGTATTTT. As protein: CSASHAGEATDTQYF.

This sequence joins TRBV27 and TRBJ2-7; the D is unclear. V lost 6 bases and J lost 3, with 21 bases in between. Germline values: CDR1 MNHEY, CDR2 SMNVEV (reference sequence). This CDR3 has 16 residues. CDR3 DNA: TGTGCCAGCAGCTTTAGGGCACTTTCGGGCTACTACGAGCAGTACTTC. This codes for CASSFRALSGYYEQYF.

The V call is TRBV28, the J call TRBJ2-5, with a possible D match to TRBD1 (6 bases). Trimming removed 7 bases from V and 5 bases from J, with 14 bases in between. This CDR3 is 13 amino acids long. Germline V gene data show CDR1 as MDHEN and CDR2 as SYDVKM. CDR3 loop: CASISGAGETQYF. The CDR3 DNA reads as TGTGCCAGCATTTCAGGGGCCGGGGAGACCCAGTACTTC.

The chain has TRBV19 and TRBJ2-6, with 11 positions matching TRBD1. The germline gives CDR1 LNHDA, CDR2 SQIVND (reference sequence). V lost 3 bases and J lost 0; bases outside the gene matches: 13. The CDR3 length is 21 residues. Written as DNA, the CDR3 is TGTGCCAGTAGTATGAGCCCCGGGACAGGGGGGGCTAGCTCTGGGGCCAACGTCCTGACTTTC. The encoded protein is CASSMSPGTGGASSGANVLTF.

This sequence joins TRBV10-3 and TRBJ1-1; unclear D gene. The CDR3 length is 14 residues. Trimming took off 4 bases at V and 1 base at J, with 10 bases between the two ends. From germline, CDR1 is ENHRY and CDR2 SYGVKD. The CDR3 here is CAISGVGTNTEAFF. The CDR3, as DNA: TGTGCCATCAGTGGGGTAGGTACGAACACTGAAGCTTTCTTT.

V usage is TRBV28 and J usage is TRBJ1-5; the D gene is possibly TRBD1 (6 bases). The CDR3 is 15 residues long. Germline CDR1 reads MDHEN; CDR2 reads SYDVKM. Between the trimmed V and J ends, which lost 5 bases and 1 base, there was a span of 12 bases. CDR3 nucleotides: TGTGCCAGCAGTGGGGGGCAGCCGAGCAATCAGCCCCAGCATTTT. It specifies CASSGGQPSNQPQHF.

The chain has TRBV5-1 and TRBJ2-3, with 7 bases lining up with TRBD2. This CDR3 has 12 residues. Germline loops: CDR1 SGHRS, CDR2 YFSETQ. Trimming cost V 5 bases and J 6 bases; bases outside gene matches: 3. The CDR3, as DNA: TGCGCCAGCAGAGTAGCGGGTGATACGCAGTATTTT. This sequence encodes CASRVAGDTQYF.

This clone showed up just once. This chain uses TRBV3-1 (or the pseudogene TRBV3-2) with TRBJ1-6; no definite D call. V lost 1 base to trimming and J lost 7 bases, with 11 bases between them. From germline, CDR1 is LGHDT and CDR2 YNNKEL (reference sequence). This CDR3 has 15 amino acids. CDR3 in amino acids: CASSQVWQVNSPLHF. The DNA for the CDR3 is TGTGCCAGCAGCCAAGTCTGGCAGGTCAATTCACCCCTCCACTTT.

CDR3 in DNA: TGTGCCAGCAGTTCTAGCGGGGCGGTAGATACGCAGTATTTT. Translation gives CASSSSGAVDTQYF. The chain couples TRBV6-6 to TRBJ2-3; TRBD2 matches at 9 bases. The V gene's germline CDR1 is MNHNY and CDR2 SVGAGI (reference sequence). The ends lost 4 bases at V and 5 bases at J; junction bases unmatched: 4. The CDR3 runs 14 residues.

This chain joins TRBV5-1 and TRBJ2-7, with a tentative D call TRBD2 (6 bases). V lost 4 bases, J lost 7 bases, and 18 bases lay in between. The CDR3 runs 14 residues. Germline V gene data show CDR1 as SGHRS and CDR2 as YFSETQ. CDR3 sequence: CASSRLFLAGEQYF. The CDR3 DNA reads TGCGCCAGCAGCCGACTATTCTTGGCGGGGGAGCAGTACTTC.

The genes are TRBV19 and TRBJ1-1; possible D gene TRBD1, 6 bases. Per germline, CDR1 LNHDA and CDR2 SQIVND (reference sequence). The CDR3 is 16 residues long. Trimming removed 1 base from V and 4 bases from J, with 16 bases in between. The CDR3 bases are TGTGCCAGTAGTATAGCCCCCGGGGGGGGCTTCACTGAAGCTTTCTTT. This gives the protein CASSIAPGGGFTEAFF.

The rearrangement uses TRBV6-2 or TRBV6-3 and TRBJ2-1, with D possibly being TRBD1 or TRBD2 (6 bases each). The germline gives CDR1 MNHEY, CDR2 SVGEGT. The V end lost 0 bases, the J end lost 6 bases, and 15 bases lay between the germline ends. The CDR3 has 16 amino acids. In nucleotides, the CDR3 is TGTGCCAGCAGTTACTCGCGGGACACCTTGTCCAATGAGCAGTTCTTC. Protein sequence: CASSYSRDTLSNEQFF.

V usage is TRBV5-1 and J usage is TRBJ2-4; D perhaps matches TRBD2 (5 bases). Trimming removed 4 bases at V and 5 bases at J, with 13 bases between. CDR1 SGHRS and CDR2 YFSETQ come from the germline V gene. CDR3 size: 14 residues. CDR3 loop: CASSTGGSENIQYF. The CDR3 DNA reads TGCGCCAGCAGCACTGGTGGTAGCGAAAACATTCAGTACTTC.